The 17 T cell receptor beta chains below were found in one sample sequenced in a study of T cells in Graves' hyperthyroidism and ophthalmopathy. Template material for amplifying TCR beta CDR3 regions consisted of RNA transcripts. The HTBI primer set was used in a first-round RT-PCR of the TCR CDR3. TCRdb re-analysed the multiplex PCR reads in MiXCR, keeping a single row per CDR3 protein. The sample lists hundreds of thousands of distinct CDR3 sequences, approximately 14% seen once, with roughly an eighth in the top ten. Source material: blood. These receptors were obtained from a woman aged 50 to 60 with Graves' ophthalmopathy.

Many counts were recorded for this clonotype. The gene calls are TRBV7-9 and TRBJ2-1, with TRBD2 matching over 10 bases. This CDR3 is 12 amino acids long. CDR1 SEHNR and CDR2 FQNEAQ come from the germline V gene (reference sequence). The ends lost 5 bases at V and 12 bases at J; junction bases unmatched: 4. The chain's CDR3 is CASSPSGSGQFF. Written as DNA, the CDR3 is TGTGCCAGCAGCCCTAGCGGGAGCGGGCAGTTCTTC.

This clonotype was counted many times. Written as DNA, the CDR3 is TGTGCCAGCAGTTCCCCGGCCGCTTCAACAGATACGCAGTATTTT. Translation gives CASSSPAASTDTQYF. The chain links TRBV12-3 or TRBV12-4 to TRBJ2-3; no firm D call. Deletions cut 4 bases from V and 3 bases from J, with 14 bases between. CDR3 size: 15 residues.

The chain carries TRBV28 and TRBJ1-4, with a tentative D call TRBD1 (5 bases). The germline CDR1 and CDR2 sequences are MDHEN and SYDVKM. V lost 7 bases to trimming and J lost 0 bases, with 9 bases between them. CDR3 length: 14 amino acids. CDR3 sequence (DNA): TGTGCCAGCATGGGGGTAACAACTAATGAAAAACTGTTTTTT. As protein: CASMGVTTNEKLFF.

Many counts were recorded for this clonotype. This chain uses TRBV5-1 with TRBJ1-1, with TRBD1 matching over 10 bases. Germline V gene lookup returns CDR1 SGHRS and CDR2 YFSETQ. Trimming took 3 bases from V and 5 from J; bases not matched to a gene: 7. This CDR3 comprises 15 residues. The CDR3 nucleotides read TGCGCCAGCAGCTCGGAGGACAGGGGGTGGACTGAAGCTTTCTTT. This translates into CASSSEDRGWTEAFF.

This clonotype was picked up many times. The V gene is TRBV5-1, the J gene TRBJ1-2; tentatively, D is TRBD1 (6 bases). The CDR3 contains 15 residues. Between the trimmed V and J ends, which lost 0 bases and 6 bases, there was a span of 15 bases. CDR1 and CDR2 (germline): SGHRS, YFSETQ. CDR3 protein: CASSLVVGGLHGYTF. As DNA, the CDR3 is TGCGCCAGCAGCTTGGTCGTCGGGGGGCTTCATGGCTACACCTTC.

V gene TRBV19 combines with J gene TRBJ1-5, with D unresolved. Germline CDR1 LNHDA, CDR2 SQIVND (reference sequence). The ends were cut back, 4 bases at V and 4 bases at J, with 11 bases in the middle. This CDR3 comprises 14 residues. The CDR3 nucleotides are TGTGCCAGTAGTACGCCGGGAAGAAATCAGCCCCAGCATTTT. Its protein is CASSTPGRNQPQHF.

Many counts were recorded for this clonotype. V usage is TRBV12-3 or TRBV12-4 and J usage is TRBJ1-2; TRBD1 agrees at 9 bases. The CDR3 totals 16 residues. The V and J ends lost 6 bases and 7 bases, in that order; junction bases with no gene match: 15. The chain's CDR3 is CASSLIAGTGKAGYTF. The CDR3 region has the DNA TGTGCCAGCAGCCTAATTGCCGGGACAGGGAAGGCTGGCTACACCTTC.

The CDR3 DNA reads TGTGCCAGCAGCCAACTTACGGGACTAGCGGGACGCTATGAGCAGTTCTTC. Protein product: CASSQLTGLAGRYEQFF. The chain combines TRBV14 with TRBJ2-1; 13 bases align to TRBD2. The CDR3 contains 17 residues. Per the germline V gene, CDR1 is SGHDN and CDR2 is FVKESK. Trimming removed 2 bases from V and 8 bases from J; junction bases left unmatched: 9.

This clonotype has a count of ten or more. The chain links TRBV2 to TRBJ2-1; D gene unclear. V was shortened by 0 bases and J by 14 bases, with 11 bases between the two germline ends. From germline, CDR1 is SNHLY and CDR2 FYNNEI. The CDR3 totals 12 residues. The CDR3 here is CASSEARGRKFF. Here the CDR3 DNA reads TGTGCCAGCAGTGAAGCGCGTGGAAGGAAGTTCTTC. Supplemented by reference TRBV2 and TRBJ2-1, the full variable domain reads EPEVTQTPSHQVTQMGQEVILRCVPISNHLYFYWYRQILGQKVEFLVSFYNNEISEKSEIFDDQFSVERPDGSNFTLKIRSTKLEDSAMYFCASSEARGRKFFGPGTRLTVL.

This clonotype appeared many times. V usage is TRBV6-1 and J usage is TRBJ2-1, with 11 bases lining up with TRBD2. Germline V CDR1 and CDR2: MNHNS, SASEGT. The CDR3 totals 15 residues. The V segment lost 6 bases and the J segment 4 bases; nucleotides outside the gene matches: 5. CDR3 residues: CASRRTSGRYNEQFF. CDR3 DNA: TGTGCCAGCAGAAGGACTAGCGGGCGGTACAATGAGCAGTTCTTC.

This clonotype was recorded at least ten times. The chain uses TRBV3-1 and TRBJ2-7; D possibly corresponds to TRBD1 (6 bases). The CDR3 contains 16 residues. V lost 0 bases and J lost 3, with 15 bases in between. From germline, CDR1 is LGHDT and CDR2 YNNKEL (reference sequence). Written as DNA, the CDR3 is TGTGCCAGCAGCCAAGATGGGACACCTGGTTTCTACGAGCAGTACTTC. It codes for CASSQDGTPGFYEQYF.

The V and J genes are TRBV27 and TRBJ1-5, with D perhaps TRBD1 (6 bases). Between the trimmed V and J ends, which lost 0 bases and 10 bases, there was a span of 19 bases. The CDR3 has 16 residues. Looked up from germline, CDR1 is MNHEY and CDR2 is SMNVEV (reference sequence). The CDR3: CASSLSARQGLQPQHF. In DNA form, the CDR3 reads TGTGCCAGCAGTTTATCCGCGAGGCAGGGGCTTCAACCCCAGCATTTT.

This clonotype came up many times. The chain employs TRBV2 and TRBJ2-1; 11 bases are shared with TRBD2. Per germline, CDR1 SNHLY and CDR2 FYNNEI. There are 17 residues in the CDR3. V was pared by 6 bases and J by 1 base, with 8 bases of the junction left unmatched. CDR3 amino acids: CASRPTSGSSSYNEQFF. Written as DNA, the CDR3 is TGTGCCAGCAGACCCACTAGCGGGAGTTCGTCCTACAATGAGCAGTTCTTC.

In its sample, this clonotype was seen many times. The chain couples TRBV20-1 to TRBJ1-2; D remains ambiguous. CDR3 length: 14 residues. The germline V gene encodes CDR1 DFQATT and CDR2 SNEGSKA (reference sequence). The V end was cut by 3 bases, the J end by 0 bases, with 11 bases between. This CDR3 reads CSASDRRTNYGYTF. CDR3 nucleotides: TGCAGTGCTAGCGATCGCAGGACTAACTATGGCTACACCTTC.

For this clonotype: This clone may be a read error of a much larger clone one base away. CDR3 DNA sequence: TGTGCCAGCAGTGGATCGGGACAGTACGAGCAGTACTTC. Translation gives CASSGSGQYEQYF. This chain links TRBV28 with TRBJ2-7; 7 positions agree with TRBD1. Trimming removed 5 bases from V and 4 bases from J; junction bases left unmatched: 5. Germline lookup yields CDR1 MDHEN and CDR2 SYDVKM. CDR3 length equals 13 residues.

Ten or more counts support this clonotype. The J gene is TRBJ2-2, the V gene TRBV5-1, with TRBD2 matching 7 bases. Trimming removed 5 bases from V and 2 bases from J; junction bases left unmatched: 3. This CDR3 contains 14 residues. From germline, CDR1 is SGHRS and CDR2 YFSETQ. The CDR3 region is CASRRETNTGELFF. CDR3 in DNA: TGCGCCAGCAGGCGGGAGACAAACACCGGGGAGCTGTTTTTT.

This clonotype was picked up one time. The chain links TRBV29-1 to TRBJ1-2; D call uncertain. The CDR3 totals 11 residues. Germline CDR1 is SQVTM and CDR2 is ANQGSEA. Trimming removed 7 bases at V and 3 bases at J, with 9 bases between. The CDR3: CSDSRDYGYTF. Here the CDR3 DNA reads TGCAGCGATAGCCGGGACTATGGCTACACCTTC.